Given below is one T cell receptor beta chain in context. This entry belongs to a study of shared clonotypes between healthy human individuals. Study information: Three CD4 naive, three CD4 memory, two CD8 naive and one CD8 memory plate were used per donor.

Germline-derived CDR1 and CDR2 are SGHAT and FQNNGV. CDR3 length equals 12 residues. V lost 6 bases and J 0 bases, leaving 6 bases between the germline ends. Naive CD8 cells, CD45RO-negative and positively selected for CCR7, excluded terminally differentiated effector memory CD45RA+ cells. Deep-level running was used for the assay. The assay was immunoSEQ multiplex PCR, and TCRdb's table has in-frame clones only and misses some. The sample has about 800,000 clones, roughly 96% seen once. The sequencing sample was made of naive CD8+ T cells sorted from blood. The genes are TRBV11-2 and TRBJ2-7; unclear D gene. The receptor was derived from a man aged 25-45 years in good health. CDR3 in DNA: TGTGCCAGCAGTTATACCTCCTACGAGCAGTACTTC. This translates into CASSYTSYEQYF.